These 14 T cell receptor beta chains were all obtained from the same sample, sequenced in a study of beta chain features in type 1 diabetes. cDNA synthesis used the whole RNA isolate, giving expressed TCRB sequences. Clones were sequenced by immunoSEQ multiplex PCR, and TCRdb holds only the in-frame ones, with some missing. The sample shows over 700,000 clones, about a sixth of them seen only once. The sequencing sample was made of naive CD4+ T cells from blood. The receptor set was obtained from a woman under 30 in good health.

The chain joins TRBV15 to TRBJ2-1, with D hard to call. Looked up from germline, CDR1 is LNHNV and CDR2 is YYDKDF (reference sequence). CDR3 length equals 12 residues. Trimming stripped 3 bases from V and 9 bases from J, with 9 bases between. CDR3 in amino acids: CATSSPPAEQFF. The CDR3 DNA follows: TGTGCCACCAGCAGCCCCCCCGCTGAGCAGTTCTTC.

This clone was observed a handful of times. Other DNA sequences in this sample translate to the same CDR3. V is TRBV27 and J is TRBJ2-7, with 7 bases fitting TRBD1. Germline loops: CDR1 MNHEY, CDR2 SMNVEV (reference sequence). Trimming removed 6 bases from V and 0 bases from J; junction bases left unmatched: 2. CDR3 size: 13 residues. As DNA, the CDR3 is TGTGCCAGCAGGGGGACAGTCTCCTACGAGCAGTACTTC. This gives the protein CASRGTVSYEQYF.

Here the CDR3 reads CASSLDWRAEYGYTF. In DNA form, the CDR3 reads TGTGCCAGCAGCTTAGATTGGAGGGCTGAGTATGGCTACACCTTC. The chain uses TRBV7-2 and TRBJ1-2; D is unresolved. The germline V gene encodes CDR1 SGHTA and CDR2 FQGNSA. V gave up 1 base and J gave up 5 bases, with 14 bases separating them. The length of the CDR3 is 15 residues.

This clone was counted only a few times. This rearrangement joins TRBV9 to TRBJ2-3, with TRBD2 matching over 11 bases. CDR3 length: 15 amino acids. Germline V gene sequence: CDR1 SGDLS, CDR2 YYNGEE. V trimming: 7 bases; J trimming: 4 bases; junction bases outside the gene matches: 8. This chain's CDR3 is CASSRLAGGPDTQYF. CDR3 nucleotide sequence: TGTGCCAGCTCCCGCCTAGCGGGAGGCCCAGATACGCAGTATTTT.

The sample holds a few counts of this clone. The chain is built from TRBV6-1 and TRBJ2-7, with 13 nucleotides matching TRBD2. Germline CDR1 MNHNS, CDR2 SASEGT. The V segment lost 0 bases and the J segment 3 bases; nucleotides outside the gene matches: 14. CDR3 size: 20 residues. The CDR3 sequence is CASSEARPGLAGEGNYEQYF. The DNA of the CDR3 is TGTGCCAGCAGTGAAGCCCGTCCCGGACTAGCGGGAGAGGGTAACTACGAGCAGTACTTC.

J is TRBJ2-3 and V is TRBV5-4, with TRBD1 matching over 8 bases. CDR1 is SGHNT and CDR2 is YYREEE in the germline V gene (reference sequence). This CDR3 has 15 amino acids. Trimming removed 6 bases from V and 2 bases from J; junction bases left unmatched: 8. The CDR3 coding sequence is TGTGCCAGCACCAGGCAGGGGGCGCCCACAGATACGCAGTATTTT. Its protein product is CASTRQGAPTDTQYF.

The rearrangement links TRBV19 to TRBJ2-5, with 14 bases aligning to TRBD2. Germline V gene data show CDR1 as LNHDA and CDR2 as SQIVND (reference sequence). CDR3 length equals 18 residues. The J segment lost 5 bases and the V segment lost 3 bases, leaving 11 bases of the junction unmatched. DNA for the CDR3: TGTGCCAGTAGTATGGGCCGGACTAGCGGGAGGACTCGGGAGACCCAGTACTTC. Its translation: CASSMGRTSGRTRETQYF.

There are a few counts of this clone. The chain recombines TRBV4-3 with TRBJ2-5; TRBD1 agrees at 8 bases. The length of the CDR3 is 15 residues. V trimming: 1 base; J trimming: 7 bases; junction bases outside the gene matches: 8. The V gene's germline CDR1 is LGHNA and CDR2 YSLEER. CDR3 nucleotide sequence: TGCGCCAGCAGCCAAGGGACAGCAGGGACAGGGACCCAGTACTTC. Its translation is CASSQGTAGTGTQYF.

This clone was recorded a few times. The CDR3 sequence is CASSPQGFPEQYF. As DNA, the CDR3 is TGTGCCAGCAGCCCGCAGGGTTTTCCCGAGCAGTACTTC. The V call is TRBV4-2, the J call TRBJ2-7; weak D call: TRBD1 (5 bases). Germline values: CDR1 LGHNA, CDR2 YNFKEQ. CDR3 length equals 13 residues. V lost 4 bases to trimming and J lost 6 bases, with 13 bases between them.

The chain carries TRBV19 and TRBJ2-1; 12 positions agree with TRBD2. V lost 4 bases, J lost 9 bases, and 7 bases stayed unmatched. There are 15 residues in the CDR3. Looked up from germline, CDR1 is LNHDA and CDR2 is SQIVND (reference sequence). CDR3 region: CASSTTSGRTSEQFF. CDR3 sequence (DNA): TGTGCCAGTAGTACTACTAGCGGGAGGACCAGTGAGCAGTTCTTC.

CDR3 bases: TGTGCCAGCATCTCCGGACTAGCGGGAGCTCAAGAGACCCAGTACTTC. Translation gives CASISGLAGAQETQYF. The V and J genes are TRBV28 and TRBJ2-5, with 13 bases aligning to TRBD2. With V trimmed by 7 bases and J by 2 bases, 7 bases remained unmatched. This CDR3 is 16 amino acids long. CDR1 is MDHEN and CDR2 is SYDVKM in the germline V gene.

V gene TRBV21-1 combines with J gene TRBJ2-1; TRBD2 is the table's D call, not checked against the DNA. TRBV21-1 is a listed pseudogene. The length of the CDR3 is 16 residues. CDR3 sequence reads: CASSSELAGADNEQFF. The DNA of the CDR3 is TGTGCCAGCAGCTCCGAACTAGCGGGGGCAGACAATGAGCAGTTCTTC.

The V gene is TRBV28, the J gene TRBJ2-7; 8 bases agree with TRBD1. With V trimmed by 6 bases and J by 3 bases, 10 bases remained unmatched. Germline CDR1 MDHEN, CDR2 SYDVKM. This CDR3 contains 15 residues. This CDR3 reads CASSHSGTGSYEQYF. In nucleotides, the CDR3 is TGTGCCAGCAGCCACTCCGGGACAGGCAGCTACGAGCAGTACTTC.

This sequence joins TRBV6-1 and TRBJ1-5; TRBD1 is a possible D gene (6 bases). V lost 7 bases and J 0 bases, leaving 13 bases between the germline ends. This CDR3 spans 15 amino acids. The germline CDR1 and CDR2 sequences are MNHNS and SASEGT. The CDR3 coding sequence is TGTGCCAGCAAGGGGGGACGGAATAGCAATCAGCCCCAGCATTTT. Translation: CASKGGRNSNQPQHF.